Listed here are 32 T cell receptor beta chains from one sample, sequenced in a study of beta chain features in type 1 diabetes (dated by TCRdb to between 2018 and 2020). What the authors observed across the whole study: Type 1 diabetes patients showed a moderate but significant shortening of TCRB CDR3 length in all four CD4+ subsets.

Library creation used the immunoSEQ multiplex PCR assay. The entire amount of isolated RNA was reverse transcribed using the High Capacity cDNA Reverse Transcription Kit, so the sequenced TCRB transcripts were expressed ones. Imported from immuneACCESS, the table was reduced by TCRdb to in-frame sequences with V and J called. These copies leave out some clones; in studies compared against another copy, an unresolved V gene accounts for under half, and the cause of the remainder is not known. The sample table records 550,000 to 850,000 clones; about an eighth of these occur just once. The top ten hold roughly 0.022% of the sample. These TCRs' antigens remain unknown. The material sequenced was naive CD4+ T cells from blood. This specimen's cell subset or site label, interpreted: true naive CD4+ T cells. These receptors were obtained from a man between 18 and 29 years old with type 1 diabetes.

This chain uses TRBV29-1 with TRBJ1-1, with D uncertain. The CDR3 is made up of 15 amino acids. Looked up from germline, CDR1 is SQVTM and CDR2 is ANQGSEA. Trimming took off 7 bases at V and 1 base at J, with 19 bases between the two ends. CDR3 in amino acids: CSAIFRAGRNTEAFF. The CDR3 DNA sequence: TGCAGCGCCATTTTCCGGGCCGGGAGGAACACTGAAGCTTTCTTT.

A few counts support this clone. The same CDR3 arises from other DNA sequences in this sample as well. The J gene is TRBJ1-2, the V gene TRBV30, with a weak D call TRBD1 (6 bases). The ends were cut back, 1 base at V and 0 bases at J, with 6 bases in the middle. Germline CDR1 and CDR2: GTSNPN and SVGIG (reference sequence). The CDR3 extends over 13 amino acids. CDR3 in DNA: TGTGCCTGGAGTGGACAGGCTAACTATGGCTACACCTTC. Translating it yields CAWSGQANYGYTF.

Only a few counts were recorded for this clone. The rearrangement links TRBV10-3 to TRBJ2-1; D ambiguous. V was clipped by 1 base and J by 8 bases, with 3 bases between them. The CDR3 has 11 residues. Germline V lookup: CDR1 ENHRY, CDR2 SYGVKD. For the CDR3, the DNA is TGTGCCATCAGTGAGTGGGATGAGCAGTTCTTC. Translated, it gives CAISEWDEQFF.

In this sample, this clone turned up a few times. The CDR3 loop reads CASSGRGGTEAFF. CDR3 DNA sequence: TGTGCCAGCAGTGGCCGGGGGGGAACTGAAGCTTTCTTT. The gene calls are TRBV25-1 and TRBJ1-1; D is possibly TRBD1 (5 bases). Germline CDR1 MGHDK, CDR2 SYGVNS. CDR3 length equals 13 residues. Between the trimmed V and J ends, which lost 4 bases and 5 bases, there was a span of 11 bases.

This rearrangement joins TRBV9 to TRBJ2-7, with 7 bases that match TRBD2. In germline, CDR1 is SGDLS, CDR2 YYNGEE. The J segment lost 0 bases and the V segment lost 2 bases, leaving 5 bases of the junction unmatched. This CDR3 has 15 amino acids. CDR3 DNA sequence: TGTGCCAGCAGCGTCGGACTAGACCTCTCCTACGAGCAGTACTTC. This codes for CASSVGLDLSYEQYF. The full variable domain, with the rest looked up from reference TRBV9 and TRBJ2-7, is DSGVTQTPKHLITATGQRVTLRCSPRSGDLSVYWYQQSLDQGLQFLIQYYNGEERAKGNILERFSAQQFPDLHSELNLSSLELGDSALYFCASSVGLDLSYEQYFGPGTRLTVT.

This clone has just a few counts. At the DNA level, this CDR3 is encoded by other sequences in the same sample as well. J is TRBJ1-1 and V is TRBV6-5; D is undetermined. The germline V gene has CDR1 MNHEY and CDR2 SVGAGI. The CDR3 length is 12 residues. Trimming cost V 4 bases and J 5 bases, with 8 bases left between them. The CDR3 loop is CASSSTGTEAFF. The CDR3 nucleotides read TGTGCCAGCAGTTCCACGGGGACTGAAGCTTTCTTT.

V and J are TRBV10-3 and TRBJ2-7, with no clear D. Trimming shortened V by 10 bases and J by 6 bases, and 13 bases separated the two germline ends. Germline V gene sequence: CDR1 ENHRY, CDR2 SYGVKD. The CDR3 totals 11 residues. The CDR3 DNA follows: TGTGCCACGGAGCTGGACGGCGAGCAGTACTTC. Its protein product is CATELDGEQYF.

This clone occurred a few times. The rearrangement links TRBV19 to TRBJ2-5; the D gene is possibly TRBD2 (6 bases). Germline values: CDR1 LNHDA, CDR2 SQIVND (reference sequence). CDR3 length: 14 amino acids. V gave up 5 bases and J gave up 5 bases, with 15 bases separating them. The CDR3 here is CASSSTGDAETQYF. In nucleotides, the CDR3 is TGTGCCAGTAGTTCGACGGGAGATGCGGAGACCCAGTACTTC. The full variable domain, rest sourced from reference TRBV19 and TRBJ2-5, is DGGITQSPKYLFRKEGQNVTLSCEQNLNHDAMYWYRQDPGQGLRLIYYSQIVNDFQKGDIAEGYSVSREKKESFPLTVTSAQKNPTAFYLCASSSTGDAETQYFGPGTRLLVL.

Notes on this clone: Other nucleotide sequences from this sample produce the same CDR3. The chain is built from TRBV6-5 and TRBJ2-3; TRBD2 matches 10 bases. Germline trimming cut 4 bases from V and 0 bases from J; bases unmatched to any gene: 1. Germline CDR1 reads MNHEY; CDR2 reads SVGAGI. The CDR3 length is 15 residues. CDR3 protein: CASSLGLASTDTQYF. CDR3 nucleotide sequence: TGTGCCAGCAGTTTGGGACTAGCGAGCACAGATACGCAGTATTTT.

The gene calls are TRBV29-1 and TRBJ2-5; D assignment may be TRBD1 or TRBD2 (5 bases each). The CDR3 sequence is 11 residues long. In germline, CDR1 is SQVTM, CDR2 ANQGSEA. V dropped 1 base and J dropped 8 bases, with 8 bases sitting between them. For the CDR3, the DNA is TGCAGCGTTGAAGGAGGGGATACCCAGTACTTC. Protein sequence: CSVEGGDTQYF.

This clone was found a few times. The rearrangement links TRBV18 to TRBJ2-3; perhaps TRBD2 as D (5 bases). Germline V gene sequence: CDR1 KGHSH, CDR2 LQKENI. The length of the CDR3 is 16 residues. Trimming took 6 bases from V and 1 from J, leaving 17 bases between them. The CDR3 protein is CASSPRGLGGTDTQYF. For the CDR3, the DNA is TGTGCCAGCTCCCCTCGCGGGCTTGGGGGCACAGATACGCAGTATTTT.

CDR3 nucleotide sequence: TGTGCCAGCAGCTATGGAATCTTTGACTACGAGCAGTACTTC. Its translation: CASSYGIFDYEQYF. The chain carries TRBV7-8 and TRBJ2-7; D remains unclear. V was pared by 4 bases and J by 3 bases, with 13 bases between. Germline lookup yields CDR1 SGHVS and CDR2 FQNEAQ. The CDR3 spans 14 residues.

The rearrangement joins TRBV29-1 to TRBJ2-5; no definite D call. The CDR3 consists of 12 residues. The germline V and J ends were trimmed by 0 bases and 2 bases, with 4 bases remaining between them. The V gene's germline CDR1 is SQVTM and CDR2 ANQGSEA. The CDR3 coding sequence is TGCAGCGTTGAAGACGCACAAGAGACCCAGTACTTC. Translation gives CSVEDAQETQYF.

This clone was seen a handful of times. The gene calls are TRBV7-9 and TRBJ2-4, with D maybe TRBD2 (6 bases). V was cut by 8 bases and J by 10 bases, with 12 bases left in between. The CDR3 extends over 11 amino acids. In germline, CDR1 is SEHNR, CDR2 FQNEAQ (reference sequence). The CDR3: CASGGGKIQYF. DNA for the CDR3: TGTGCCAGCGGAGGAGGGAAAATTCAGTACTTC.

This clone was counted only a few times. This rearrangement joins TRBV25-1 to TRBJ1-2; D gene uncertain. This CDR3 spans 16 amino acids. V dropped 0 bases and J dropped 4 bases, with 15 bases sitting between them. Germline values: CDR1 MGHDK, CDR2 SYGVNS. The CDR3, as DNA: TGTGCCAGCAGTGAATATGCGGCAGGAACCGTCTATGGCTACACCTTC. Amino acids: CASSEYAAGTVYGYTF.

This clone turned up a few times. The J gene is TRBJ2-5, the V gene TRBV11-2, with D possibly being TRBD1 (5 bases). V lost 7 bases and J lost 5, with 14 bases in between. The CDR3 contains 13 residues. Looked up from germline, CDR1 is SGHAT and CDR2 is FQNNGV. CDR3 nucleotides: TGTGCCAGCACCCATAGGAACAGGGAGACCCAGTACTTC. This translates into CASTHRNRETQYF.

The J gene is TRBJ2-3, the V gene TRBV7-3; 12 nucleotides match TRBD2. With 0 bases clipped from V and 6 bases from J, the junction kept 4 bases outside the gene matches. This CDR3 has 16 residues. From germline, CDR1 is SGHTA and CDR2 FQGTGA. Here the CDR3 DNA reads TGTGCCAGCAGCTTAACCCCTAGCGGGGGGGCCGATACGCAGTATTTT. It is translated as CASSLTPSGGADTQYF.

This clone was seen a handful of times. The V gene is TRBV9, the J gene TRBJ2-3, with D possibly being TRBD2 (7 bases). Per the germline V gene, CDR1 is SGDLS and CDR2 is YYNGEE. The V end was cut by 0 bases, the J end by 3 bases, with 14 bases between. This CDR3 comprises 16 residues. The CDR3 coding sequence is TGTGCCAGCAGCGTAGAGGGGGGGATCCCGACAGATACGCAGTATTTT. Translating gives CASSVEGGIPTDTQYF.

Of note for this clone: Other DNA sequences within the sample encode an identical CDR3. The V gene is TRBV2, the J gene TRBJ1-2; D unresolved. The V gene lost 3 bases and the J gene lost 2 bases, with 7 bases spanning the gap. Germline V gene data show CDR1 as SNHLY and CDR2 as FYNNEI. The CDR3 extends over 13 amino acids. The CDR3 reads CASSEGGNYGYTF. Written as DNA, the CDR3 is TGTGCCAGCAGTGAGGGCGGCAACTATGGCTACACCTTC.

This clone has only a few counts. The rearrangement joins TRBV4-2 to TRBJ2-1, with D uncertain. Germline V lookup: CDR1 LGHNA, CDR2 YNFKEQ. The CDR3 length is 15 residues. V lost 0 bases to trimming and J lost 8 bases, with 14 bases between them. CDR3 bases: TGTGCCAGCAGCCAAGACTTAGCTGCTTCGGATGAGCAGTTCTTC. Its protein product is CASSQDLAASDEQFF.

The chain combines TRBV11-3 with TRBJ2-5; perhaps TRBD2 as D (6 bases). Deletions cut 5 bases from V and 5 bases from J, with 21 bases between. CDR1 and CDR2 (germline): SGHNT, YENEEA. The CDR3 is 16 amino acids. DNA of the CDR3: TGTGCCAGCAGCGCTGAGGAGGGACTTTACGAGGAGACCCAGTACTTC. Amino acid sequence: CASSAEEGLYEETQYF.

The V and J genes are TRBV9 and TRBJ2-3, with a tentative D call TRBD2 (6 bases). Trimming stripped 3 bases from V and 0 bases from J, with 20 bases between. The V gene's germline CDR1 is SGDLS and CDR2 YYNGEE. This CDR3 comprises 18 residues. The CDR3 DNA sequence: TGTGCCAGCAGCGGAGGAGGAGGGGTCCGTACTAGCACAGATACGCAGTATTTT. It translates to CASSGGGGVRTSTDTQYF. The full variable domain, completed using reference TRBV9 and TRBJ2-3, is DSGVTQTPKHLITATGQRVTLRCSPRSGDLSVYWYQQSLDQGLQFLIQYYNGEERAKGNILERFSAQQFPDLHSELNLSSLELGDSALYFCASSGGGGVRTSTDTQYFGPGTRLTVL.

The chain employs TRBV29-1 and TRBJ2-3; 9 bases line up with TRBD2. V was clipped by 7 bases and J by 0 bases; unmatched bases: 11. Germline-derived CDR1 and CDR2 are SQVTM and ANQGSEA. The CDR3 is made up of 16 amino acids. The CDR3 reads CSAGRSGGASTDTQYF. Here the CDR3 DNA reads TGCAGCGCCGGCCGTAGCGGGGGCGCTAGCACAGATACGCAGTATTTT.

This clone was seen only once. The rearrangement links TRBV18 to TRBJ1-6; the match to TRBD1 covers 8 bases. Germline V gene lookup returns CDR1 KGHSH and CDR2 LQKENI. The CDR3 loop spans 15 amino acids. V shed 0 bases, J shed 6 bases, and the junction held 1 base outside the gene matches. DNA of the CDR3: TGTGCCAGCTCACCACCCCAGGGGGCTAATTCACCCCTCCACTTT. Residues: CASSPPQGANSPLHF.

The J gene is TRBJ1-4, the V gene TRBV6-5; possible D gene TRBD1, 6 bases. The CDR3 contains 14 residues. Germline V gene sequence: CDR1 MNHEY, CDR2 SVGAGI. Trimming removed 2 bases at V and 8 bases at J, with 12 bases between. The CDR3: CASSYGQGREKLFF. CDR3 in DNA: TGTGCCAGCAGTTACGGGCAGGGGAGGGAAAAACTGTTTTTT.

The chain uses TRBV5-4 and TRBJ1-5; a possible D gene is TRBD1 (6 bases). Germline V gene sequence: CDR1 SGHNT, CDR2 YYREEE (reference sequence). V was cut by 0 bases and J by 6 bases, with 13 bases left in between. CDR3 length equals 15 residues. The CDR3 DNA reads TGTGCCAGCAGCTTGGGGGGGCAGTCGGGTCAGCCCCAGCATTTT. Amino acids: CASSLGGQSGQPQHF.

The chain uses TRBV2 and TRBJ2-1, with 8 bases fitting TRBD1. CDR3 size: 15 residues. Germline-derived CDR1 and CDR2 are SNHLY and FYNNEI. V gave up 3 bases and J gave up 3 bases; unmatched junction bases: 4. Here the CDR3 reads CASSETGQVYNEQFF. The CDR3 coding sequence is TGTGCCAGCAGTGAGACGGGACAGGTCTACAATGAGCAGTTCTTC.

This clone was observed a handful of times. The CDR3 sequence: CASSHRASSYNEQFF. The CDR3, as DNA: TGTGCCAGCAGCCATAGGGCGAGCTCCTACAATGAGCAGTTCTTC. The chain joins TRBV5-4 to TRBJ2-1; D not resolved. This CDR3 has 15 residues. The germline CDR1 and CDR2 sequences are SGHNT and YYREEE (reference sequence). Trimming removed 4 bases from V and 0 bases from J, with 11 bases in between.

The chain uses TRBV18 and TRBJ2-5, with D unclear. This CDR3 has 13 amino acids. Germline V lookup: CDR1 KGHSH, CDR2 LQKENI. Trimming took 0 bases from V and 3 from J, leaving 5 bases between them. The CDR3 reads CASSPPNEETQYF. For the CDR3, the DNA is TGTGCCAGCTCACCACCGAATGAAGAGACCCAGTACTTC.

V gene TRBV7-2 combines with J gene TRBJ2-1; 7 nucleotides agree with TRBD2. The CDR3 has 12 amino acids. CDR1 and CDR2 from the germline V gene are SGHTA and FQGNSA. J lost 11 bases, V lost 5 bases, and 6 bases had no gene match. The CDR3 bases are TGTGCCAGCAGCATAAGCGGGGTCCAGCAGTTCTTC. Translated: CASSISGVQQFF.

The J gene is TRBJ1-5, the V gene TRBV6-5; TRBD1 might be the D (5 bases). This CDR3 region has 12 residues. Germline V gives CDR1 MNHEY, CDR2 SVGAGI. Trimming shortened V by 6 bases and J by 7 bases, and 10 bases separated the two germline ends. In DNA form, the CDR3 reads TGTGCCAGCAGACAGGATGGGCAGCCCCAGCATTTT. This sequence encodes CASRQDGQPQHF.

This clone was seen a few times. The genes are TRBV7-9 and TRBJ2-1; 10 positions match TRBD2. CDR1 and CDR2 from the germline V gene are SEHNR and FQNEAQ (reference sequence). With 5 bases clipped from V and 7 bases from J, the junction kept 8 bases outside the gene matches. This CDR3 region has 15 residues. For the CDR3, the DNA is TGTGCCAGCAGCCGCGAGCGGGGGGGCTCAAATGAGCAGTTCTTC. The encoded protein is CASSRERGGSNEQFF.